The present entry profiles one T cell receptor (beta chain) with its context. Its antigen has not been determined. No quality values exist for individual bases; no much larger clone is one base distant. The sample's time point label, in plain terms: week 47, end of study. Every vaccine dose consisted of 300 ug of a 20-mer mutant IDH1 peptide in Montanide, administered subcutaneously together with topical imiquimod. Across visits V03 through V10, patients got a total of eight vaccinations, given in weeks 1, 3, 5, 7, 11, 15, 19 and 23. All donors had newly diagnosed IDH1-mutant astrocytomas of WHO grade 3 or 4 that showed loss of nuclear ATRX. The samples were drawn from NOA16, a multicentre, single-arm, open-label phase I trial in Germany that tested a mutant IDH1 peptide vaccine in humans for the first time. Genomic DNA for TCRB sequencing was extracted from EDTA blood using the DNeasy Blood and Tissue Kit.

The source of the sample is a study of a mutant IDH1 vaccine in newly diagnosed glioma (dated by TCRdb to about 2021). A note on the overall study: In the chemotherapy-containing groups, vaccination started alongside temozolomide cycles, whereas in patients who had radiotherapy alone it started 4-6 weeks after radiotherapy. Of the 32 patients who were treated, around 62% were male and 37.5% were female, and the mean age was around 40 years. Peripheral blood was collected at six visits: V03 (baseline), V05, V07, V10, V12 and V13. Prior to enrollment, patients had been given standard therapy consisting of radiotherapy alone, temozolomide alone, or radiochemotherapy with temozolomide, with the combination given to most patients. The week-35 safety follow-up took place at visit V12, and the week-47 end of study took place at visit V13. Longitudinal TCRB deep sequencing was performed for some 25 treated patients wherever samples were available for exploratory analyses. Overall study results and their limits: The authors noted that analyses of patient blood samples could not be reproduced because of sample limitations. Immune responses induced by the vaccine were seen in approximately 93% of patients across multiple MHC alleles. PBMC samples for TCRB deep sequencing were selected based on availability. Changes in the top peripheral T cell clonotypes picked up by TCRB sequencing did not appear to be linked to pseudoprogression.

Trimming takes 6 bases from V and 3 bases from J, and the germline ends sit 12 bases apart. CDR1 MNHEY and CDR2 SVGAGI are derived from the germline V gene. The CDR3, from cysteine to phenylalanine, totals 13 residues. Of the read, only the CDR3 DNA is kept; its 39 bases are in frame from base 1. Library method: the immunoSEQ multiplex PCR assay. Following the manufacturer's protocol, the hsTCRB Kit was used to amplify rearranged TCR beta chain sequences. Sequencing of TCRB libraries was carried out on an Illumina MiSeq. Concerning the study's data processing: The kit vendor's proprietary platform handled demultiplexing, trimming and gene mapping. TCRdb re-hosts the immuneACCESS table, in-frame sequences only. Its copies lack some clones; in the studies checked, an unresolved V gene accounts for under half of them, and the cause for the rest is not known. The V and J calls and clone size were taken over from that table, and D and trimming were inferred from the DNA. Here the sample has tens of thousands of clones; around 82% occur a single time. The ten biggest clones cover around 29% of the sample.

The chain uses TRBV6-5 and TRBJ2-7; TRBD2 is a weak D gene call, 5 bases matching. This receptor was identified in a young man with glioma. The sequencing used PBMCs, collected from a glioma patient whose treatment included an IDH1 peptide vaccine. DNA sequence: TGTGCCAGCAGGGACTCTAAAGACTACGAGCAGTACTTC. This codes for CASRDSKDYEQYF.